This T cell receptor (beta chain) originates from a study of monozygotic twins with inflammatory bowel disease. Findings of the study overall: Patient-specific immunosuppressive treatments may have made repertoires more variable. Relative to healthy twins, IBD patients had fewer clonotypes in common with others, a gap that was especially apparent with disease activity.

Note on this clonotype: Its antigen is still unknown.

Every TCR library drew on about 3,300 ng of total RNA. With about 17 and 10 cycles respectively, two nested PCRs were carried out on TCRalpha and TCRbeta cDNA. TCRdb processed the 5' RACE reads again and assigns one entry to each CDR3 protein, with no DNA. The sample shows 150,000 to 200,000 distinct CDR3 sequences, and approximately 3% sits with its ten largest clones. Germline values: CDR1 DFQATT, CDR2 SNEGSKA (reference sequence). CDR3 length: 13 amino acids. What was sequenced was blood. V is TRBV20-1 and J is TRBJ2-1; as DNA is missing, the TRBD1 call by TCRdb cannot be tested. This TCR derives from a human donor with ulcerative colitis or Crohn's disease, or a healthy co-twin of an affected twin (not recorded which). CDR3 region: CSARSPKSNEQFF.